Below, one T cell receptor beta chain is given with its context. Its antigen remains unknown. The sample originates from a study of T-cell reconstitution after alpha-beta-depleted transplantation in children. Regarding the study as a whole: Newly produced T cells mostly provided counts and TCRbeta diversity after one year, as hyperexpanded clones declined. In some patients, recipient T cells and intrathymic progenitors surviving conditioning explained high day-60 diversity. Several hundred expanded graft clones reportedly gave rise to the alpha-beta T cells present about two months after transplant.

The V gene lost 3 bases and the J gene lost 3 bases, with 11 bases spanning the gap. The germline V gene has CDR1 MGHDK and CDR2 SYGVNS. The CDR3 consists of 14 residues. The authors prepared the TCRbeta library with unique molecular identifiers. TCRdb fed the PCR reads into MiXCR, producing one record per CDR3 protein. The sample holds approximately 800,000 distinct CDR3 sequences, 16% seen once. The chain combines TRBV25-1 with TRBJ1-1; D unclear. The receptor was derived from a male patient younger than 18 who had a stem cell transplant for acute lymphoblastic leukemia, so the T cells may come from the graft donor. The sequencing here drew on PBMCs, mostly from graft donor cells, taken 360 days after TCRalphabeta/CD19-depleted stem cell transplant. The CDR3 DNA reads TGTGCCAGCAGTGATGTGGGTTTCGACACTGAAGCTTTCTTT. Amino acid sequence: CASSDVGFDTEAFF.